This entry concerns a single TCR beta chain. The data stem from a study of T cells expressing NK-cell markers. Germline assignment: CDR1 SGHDN and CDR2 FVKESK. CDR3 length: 21 residues. TCRdb re-called the 5' RACE reads; every CDR3 protein appears as one record, without DNA. The sample spans about 160,000 distinct CDR3 sequences; the ten largest clones claim roughly 20%. The sequence was obtained from a woman between 18 and 70 years old in good health. The V and J genes are TRBV14 and TRBJ2-6; TCRdb selects TRBD2, and the lack of DNA leaves this call unchecked. Sequenced material: blood T cells: a sorted CD56 or NKG2C T cell subset, CD4+ or CD8+ T cells, or bulk PBMC T cells (not recorded which). CDR3 in amino acids: CASSPRGSLRLPLSGANVLTF.